The 31 T cell receptor beta chains below all came from one sample that was sequenced in a study of CXCR3-negative and CXCR3-positive naive CD8 T cells (dated by TCRdb to between 2018 and 2021). These receptors' targets are unknown. General findings and caveats noted by the study authors: Compared with CXCR3-negative naive cells, CXCR3-positive naive cells had TRB CDR3s with higher hydrophobicity (lower Kidera factor 4), lower energy, and higher strength and volume indices.

TCRdb lists the instrument as NextSeq 550. The Human TCR Profiling Kit (MiLaboratory) was used to prepare UMI-labeled 5' RACE TRB cDNA libraries. TCRdb reprocessed the reads and provides one entry for every CDR3 protein sequence; no DNA is given. The sample's own table lists some 85,000 distinct CDR3 sequences. The ten largest make up around 0.53% of the sample. Specimen: naive CXCR3+ CD8+ T cells from blood. The cell subset or site tag for this specimen amounts to: CD45RO-CCR7+CD27+CD95- naive CD8+ T cells expressing CXCR3 (TNR3+). All receptors derive from a human donor in good health. Some clones in this sample may be carry-over from other donors' samples.

This sequence joins TRBV5-6 and TRBJ2-1. Germline CDR1 is SGHDT and CDR2 is YYEEEE. CDR3 length: 15 residues. CDR3 residues: CASSLIPGSYNEQFF. Combining the CDR3 with reference TRBV5-6 and TRBJ2-1 gives the whole variable domain DAGVTQSPTHLIKTRGQQVTLRCSPKSGHDTVSWYQQALGQGPQFIFQYYEEEERQRGNFPDRFSGHQFPNYSSELNVNALLLGDSALYLCASSLIPGSYNEQFFGPGTRLTVL.

V is TRBV5-5 and J is TRBJ2-5; without DNA, the TCRdb call of TRBD1 cannot be checked. The CDR3 consists of 15 residues. Germline V gives CDR1 SGHKS, CDR2 YYEKEE (reference sequence). CDR3 sequence reads: CASSLRQGDGKTQYF. The full variable domain, in which reference TRBV5-5 and TRBJ2-5 provide the parts outside the CDR3, is DAGVTQSPTHLIKTRGQQVTLRCSPISGHKSVSWYQQVLGQGPQFIFQYYEKEERGRGNFPDRFSARQFPNYSSELNVNALLLGDSALYLCASSLRQGDGKTQYFGPGTRLLVL.

This chain connects TRBV29-1 to TRBJ2-5; with no DNA, the TCRdb D assignment of TRBD1 cannot be verified. Per the germline V gene, CDR1 is SQVTM and CDR2 is ANQGSEA. The CDR3 totals 17 residues. CDR3 in amino acids: CSVIGSPAGGKVETQYF. The whole variable domain, filled in from reference TRBV29-1 and TRBJ2-5, reads SAVISQKPSRDICQRGTSLTIQCQVDSQVTMMFWYRQQPGQSLTLIATANQGSEATYESGFVIDKFPISRPNLTFSTLTVSNMSPEDSSIYLCSVIGSPAGGKVETQYFGPGTRLLVL.

The V and J genes are TRBV3-1 and TRBJ2-1; lacking DNA, the TRBD1 call made by TCRdb goes unchecked. This CDR3 comprises 12 residues. Germline-derived CDR1 and CDR2 are LGHDT and YNNKEL (reference sequence). CDR3 protein: CASSQEGRGQFF.

This sequence joins TRBV4-2 and TRBJ2-1; TCRdb picks TRBD1, but there is no DNA to check that call. CDR1 is LGHNA and CDR2 is YNFKEQ in the germline V gene. CDR3 size: 13 residues. The CDR3 is CASKRGDMDEQFF.

The chain joins TRBV29-1 to TRBJ2-2; absent DNA, TCRdb's TRBD1 call cannot be checked. CDR3 length equals 12 residues. Germline CDR1 reads SQVTM; CDR2 reads ANQGSEA. The CDR3 protein is CSVPDSTGELFF.

This chain links TRBV12-3 or TRBV12-4 with TRBJ2-1; TCRdb outputs TRBD2, but without DNA this stays unchecked. This CDR3 region has 15 residues. CDR3 sequence reads: CASSLEGKPLNEQFF.

This chain connects TRBV6-5 to TRBJ2-7; TCRdb gives TRBD1 as the D gene, but with no DNA this cannot be confirmed. This CDR3 contains 15 residues. Germline V gives CDR1 MNHEY, CDR2 SVGAGI. The CDR3 loop reads CASSYTGTASYEQYF.

V and J are TRBV5-1 and TRBJ2-1; TCRdb calls TRBD1, which cannot be checked without DNA. This CDR3 spans 15 amino acids. Germline values: CDR1 SGHRS, CDR2 YFSETQ. The CDR3 here is CASSLTGTGYDEQFF.

The chain has TRBV20-1 and TRBJ2-5; the TRBD2 assignment by TCRdb is unverifiable without DNA. Germline V CDR1 and CDR2: DFQATT, SNEGSKA (reference sequence). CDR3 length equals 14 residues. The CDR3 protein is CSAVGASRWETQYF.

This CDR3 reads CATSTGTGTYEQYF. V and J are TRBV15 and TRBJ2-7; with no DNA, the TCRdb D assignment of TRBD1 cannot be verified. CDR3 length equals 14 residues. The germline V gene has CDR1 LNHNV and CDR2 YYDKDF (reference sequence).

The chain carries TRBV20-1 and TRBJ2-7. The CDR3 loop spans 15 amino acids. The germline CDR1 and CDR2 sequences are DFQATT and SNEGSKA (reference sequence). CDR3 in amino acids: CSARVYVTGPYEQYF.

V and J are TRBV28 and TRBJ2-2; TCRdb's D gene call, TRBD1, goes unchecked for lack of DNA. The CDR3 covers 12 residues. The germline gives CDR1 MDHEN, CDR2 SYDVKM. The CDR3 sequence is CASKGDPGELFF.

This chain connects TRBV7-2 to TRBJ2-6. This CDR3 contains 15 residues. In germline, CDR1 is SGHTA, CDR2 FQGNSA. The CDR3 sequence is CASSRHSTGANVLTF.

V gene TRBV7-9 combines with J gene TRBJ2-1; TCRdb gives TRBD2 as the D gene, but with no DNA this cannot be confirmed. Germline CDR1 reads SEHNR; CDR2 reads FQNEAQ (reference sequence). The CDR3 length is 16 residues. The CDR3 sequence is CASSLVSGRVYNEQFF.

The chain employs TRBV27 and TRBJ2-7; TCRdb calls TRBD1, which cannot be checked without DNA. Germline V gene lookup returns CDR1 MNHEY and CDR2 SMNVEV (reference sequence). The CDR3 has 14 residues. CDR3 amino acids: CASSSYGGANEQYF.

This chain links TRBV29-1 with TRBJ2-3; TCRdb gives TRBD2 as the D gene, but with no DNA this cannot be confirmed. In germline, CDR1 is SQVTM, CDR2 ANQGSEA. The CDR3 has 14 amino acids. The CDR3: CSFRAGTSRDTQYF.

The V call is TRBV4-1, the J call TRBJ1-1. Germline CDR1 and CDR2: MGHRA and YSYEKL. This CDR3 spans 14 amino acids. Here the CDR3 reads CASSQVQRNTEAFF.

V is TRBV29-1 and J is TRBJ1-4; TCRdb's assignment of TRBD1 cannot be checked, as there is no DNA. Germline CDR1 SQVTM, CDR2 ANQGSEA. The CDR3 is made up of 15 amino acids. The CDR3 sequence is CSVETPGVGHEKLFF.

This chain links TRBV6-4 with TRBJ2-2; TCRdb lists TRBD1, though no DNA is available to test this call. CDR3 length equals 14 residues. Germline V gives CDR1 MRHNA, CDR2 SNTAGT. The CDR3 spells CASSDSGATGELFF.

The V and J genes are TRBV7-9 and TRBJ2-4; TCRdb indicates TRBD1, and absent DNA this call remains unverified. Germline V gene lookup returns CDR1 SEHNR and CDR2 FQNEAQ (reference sequence). The CDR3 extends over 14 amino acids. The CDR3 region is CASSSPQGKNIQYF.

The V gene is TRBV20-1, the J gene TRBJ2-7; without DNA, the TCRdb call of TRBD2 cannot be checked. Germline assignment: CDR1 DFQATT and CDR2 SNEGSKA (reference sequence). The CDR3 is 15 amino acids. The CDR3 sequence: CSARDVAGFSYEQYF.

This chain connects TRBV7-9 to TRBJ2-1; checking the TCRdb D call of TRBD2 is not possible without DNA. Germline values: CDR1 SEHNR, CDR2 FQNEAQ (reference sequence). The CDR3 consists of 16 residues. This chain's CDR3 is CASSPRLAGAYNEQFF.

This chain connects TRBV5-1 to TRBJ2-2; TCRdb calls TRBD1, which cannot be checked without DNA. Looked up from germline, CDR1 is SGHRS and CDR2 is YFSETQ. This CDR3 comprises 18 residues. This CDR3 reads CASSWGDDRPANTGELFF.

J is TRBJ2-2 and V is TRBV7-6; lacking DNA, the TRBD2 call made by TCRdb goes unchecked. This CDR3 comprises 14 residues. From germline, CDR1 is SGHVS and CDR2 FNYEAQ. The CDR3 loop reads CASSLSPRTGELFF.

The V gene is TRBV6-2 or TRBV6-3, the J gene TRBJ2-1. The CDR3 sequence is 12 residues long. Per germline, CDR1 MNHEY and CDR2 SVGEGT. The CDR3 loop reads CASRTTYNEQFF.

The chain uses TRBV27 and TRBJ2-1; TCRdb picks TRBD2, but there is no DNA to check that call. This CDR3 comprises 13 residues. Germline loops: CDR1 MNHEY, CDR2 SMNVEV (reference sequence). CDR3 sequence: CASSSDYFNEQFF.

The rearrangement joins TRBV7-6 to TRBJ2-1; with no DNA, the TCRdb D assignment of TRBD1 cannot be verified. Germline-derived CDR1 and CDR2 are SGHVS and FNYEAQ. The CDR3 is 15 residues long. The CDR3 is CASSPWDVDYNEQFF. Together with reference TRBV7-6 and TRBJ2-1, the CDR3 gives the full variable domain: GAGVSQSPRYKVTKRGQDVALRCDPISGHVSLYWYRQALGQGPEFLTYFNYEAQQDKSGLPNDRFSAERPEGSISTLTIQRTEQRDSAMYRCASSPWDVDYNEQFFGPGTRLTVL.

The chain combines TRBV24-1 with TRBJ2-1. Germline V gene lookup returns CDR1 KGHDR and CDR2 SFDVKD. This CDR3 has 12 residues. The CDR3 region is CATNDNYNEQFF.

The chain employs TRBV12-3 or TRBV12-4 and TRBJ1-1; as DNA is missing, the TRBD1 call by TCRdb cannot be tested. CDR3 length equals 13 residues. The CDR3 loop is CASSFNGARGAFF.

The CDR3 sequence: CASSQVGGRGYTF. The chain couples TRBV4-1 to TRBJ1-2. The CDR3 covers 13 residues. Germline lookup yields CDR1 MGHRA and CDR2 YSYEKL.